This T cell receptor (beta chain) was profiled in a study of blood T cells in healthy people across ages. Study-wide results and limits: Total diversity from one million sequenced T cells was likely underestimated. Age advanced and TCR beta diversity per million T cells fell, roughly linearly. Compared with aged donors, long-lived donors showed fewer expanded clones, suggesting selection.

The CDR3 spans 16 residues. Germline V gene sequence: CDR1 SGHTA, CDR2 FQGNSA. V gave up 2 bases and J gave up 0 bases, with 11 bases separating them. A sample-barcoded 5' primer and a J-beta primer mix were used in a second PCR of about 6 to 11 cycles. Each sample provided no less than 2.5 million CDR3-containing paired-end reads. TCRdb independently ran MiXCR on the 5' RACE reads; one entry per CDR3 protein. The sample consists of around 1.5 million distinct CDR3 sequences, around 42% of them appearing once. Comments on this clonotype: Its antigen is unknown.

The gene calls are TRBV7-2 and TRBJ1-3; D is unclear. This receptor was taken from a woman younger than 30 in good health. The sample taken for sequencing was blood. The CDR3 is CASSLSPGGSGNTIYF. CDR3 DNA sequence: TGTGCCAGCAGCTTAAGTCCGGGAGGCTCTGGAAACACCATATATTTT.